This T cell receptor beta chain originates from a study of cytomegalovirus exposure and HLA in healthy donors. Notes on the study in general: Immune exposure data for these donors was limited to CMV serostatus. The authors enumerated 150 to 200 TCR beta chains as linked to cytomegalovirus. In a later analysis, compared with equally common non-associated chains, HLA-associated beta chains were more expanded. In a later analysis, a missense DCLRE1C variant was linked to TCR beta V- and J-gene trimming.

Points on this clone: Its antigen is not identified.

The primer mix had 60 Vbeta and 13 Jbeta primers. Sequenced by immunoSEQ multiplex PCR; TCRdb stores in-frame clones only, minus some. The table lists approximately 100,000 clones, about four fifths of them singletons. Germline V gives CDR1 MNHEY, CDR2 SVGAGI. The junction had 4 bases not matched to a gene; V was cut back by 4 bases and J by 5 bases. The CDR3 is 15 residues long. The rearrangement joins TRBV6-5 to TRBJ1-4; 10 nucleotides align to TRBD1. The source of this sequence is a man aged 18 to 29 in good health and CMV-seropositive. The sequencing input was PBMCs. CDR3 protein: CASSSRTGGNEKLFF. The CDR3 DNA is TGTGCCAGCAGTTCCCGGACAGGGGGAAATGAAAAACTGTTTTTT.